The rows below give T cell receptor beta chains drawn from one sample of a study of blood T cell repertoires in COVID-19. The table came from immunoSEQ multiplex PCR; TCRdb's copy has only in-frame clones and leaves some out. The table records roughly 100,000 clones, 81% of them present only once. Sequenced sample: peripheral blood. The receptors shown here come from a woman between 70 and 85 years old with acute or convalescent COVID-19. Both conserved end residues are part of each CDR3. A D gene is named only where the DNA matches it firmly. Clone size is not always given. Where it is, it says once, few, many or a class for expanded clones.

abundance,j_gene,v_gene,len,d_gene,CDR3nt,CDR3aa
-,TRBJ1-5,TRBV3-1/TRBV3-2,16,-,TGTGCCAGCAACCTGAAAGACAGGAATCTCAATCAGCCCCAGCATTTT,CASNLKDRNLNQPQHF
-,TRBJ2-1,TRBV10-1,16,TRBD1,TGCGCCATCCCAAGAGGGGGACAGGGTTTGGACAATGAGCAGTTCTTC,CAIPRGGQGLDNEQFF
-,TRBJ2-7,TRBV5-6,15,TRBD2,TGTGCCAGCAGCACACGACTAGCGGGCCCATACGAGCAGTACTTC,CASSTRLAGPYEQYF
-,TRBJ2-1,TRBV10-3,16,TRBD2,TGTGCCATCAGTGTACTAGCGGGAGTCAACTACAATGAGCAGTTCTTC,CAISVLAGVNYNEQFF
-,TRBJ2-5,TRBV7-3,15,-,TGTGCCAGCAGCTTAAGGGGCGCGGGGATGGAGACCCAGTACTTC,CASSLRGAGMETQYF
-,TRBJ2-5,TRBV30,13,-,TGTGCCCTCAATCCGGCGGGACAAGAGACCCAGTACTTC,CALNPAGQETQYF
-,TRBJ2-1,TRBV7-8,16,-,TGTGCCAGCAGCTTAGTCGGTTCTAGCTCCTACAATGAGCAGTTCTTC,CASSLVGSSSYNEQFF
-,TRBJ2-2,TRBV6-2/TRBV6-3,15,-,TGTGCCAGCATCCCGCGACCAGGCCGCACCGGGGAGCTGTTTTTT,CASIPRPGRTGELFF
few,TRBJ1-2,TRBV6-2/TRBV6-3,14,-,TGTGCCAGCAGTTACTCTTGGGGCAGCTATGGCTACACCTTC,CASSYSWGSYGYTF
few,TRBJ2-6,TRBV27,15,-,TGTGCCAGCAGTAACCCCAGATCTGGGGCCAACGTCCTGACTTTC,CASSNPRSGANVLTF
-,TRBJ2-1,TRBV7-9,16,-,TGTGCCAGCAGCTTAGCCATCTCACAGGGTTTCAATGAGCAGTTCTTC,CASSLAISQGFNEQFF
-,TRBJ2-1,TRBV4-2,18,TRBD1,TGTGCCAGCAGCCAGTCCCGGGACAGGCCCTCACTGGGCAATGAGCAGTTCTTC,CASSQSRDRPSLGNEQFF
-,TRBJ1-1,TRBV14,16,-,TGTGCCAGCAGCCTCCTTGCCGGGACACCGAACACTGAAGCTTTCTTT,CASSLLAGTPNTEAFF
-,TRBJ2-7,TRBV19,16,TRBD2,TGTGCCAGTAGTATTTCTCGGACTAGCGGCTACTACGAGCAGTACTTC,CASSISRTSGYYEQYF
-,TRBJ2-3,TRBV7-2,15,-,TGTGCCAGCAGCTTAATGGCGGGAAATGCGGATACGCAGTATTTT,CASSLMAGNADTQYF
-,TRBJ2-1,TRBV6-5,13,TRBD1,TGTGCCAGCAGTTGGGACAGGGGGCGAGAGCAGTTCTTC,CASSWDRGREQFF
-,TRBJ2-1,TRBV7-9,15,-,TGTGCCAGCAGCTTATGGCGGGGAGATTACAATGAGCAGTTCTTC,CASSLWRGDYNEQFF
-,TRBJ1-6,TRBV12-3/TRBV12-4,13,-,TGTGCCAGCAGTTTAGTAGCTCAATCACCCCTCCACTTT,CASSLVAQSPLHF
-,TRBJ2-7,TRBV7-2,15,TRBD2,TGTGCCAGCAGCTCAGCGGGGGGGGGAGGTTACGAGCAGTACTTC,CASSSAGGGGYEQYF
-,TRBJ2-7,TRBV2,14,-,TGTGCCAGCACCTTCCGTGGGGGCGCCTACGAGCAGTACTTC,CASTFRGGAYEQYF
-,TRBJ2-5,TRBV7-9,13,-,TGTGCCAGCAGGCCTCAGGGGAAAGAGACCCAGTACTTC,CASRPQGKETQYF
-,TRBJ2-1,TRBV28,14,TRBD1,TGTGCCAGCAGTGGAGGACAGGGCTACAATGAGCAGTTCTTC,CASSGGQGYNEQFF